This record covers a single TCR beta chain. Antigen: not known. A clone one base away is much larger, so this may be a read error. This record belongs to a study of tumor and adjacent non-tumor tissue in lung cancer. The template was RNA from unsorted bulk tissue. This non-tumor lung sample came from over 3 cm beyond the tumor edge. TCRbeta libraries were built with three rounds of nested PCR, modified from ARM-PCR. TCRdb ran MiXCR on the multiplex PCR reads and lists one entry per CDR3 protein. The repertoire consists of about 110,000 distinct CDR3 sequences, with about 61% occurring once and the leading ten covering under 20%. CDR1 is SGHDT and CDR2 is YYEEEE in the germline V gene. CDR3 length equals 14 residues. Study conclusions and caveats: Tumor tissue had significantly higher TCR diversity than normal lung.

The material sequenced was distant non-tumor lung tissue. The sequence derives from a man between 60 and 75 years old with non-small cell lung cancer. The J gene is TRBJ1-5, the V gene TRBV5-6; D remains unclear. The CDR3 is CASTLGGGDGAQHF. The CDR3, as DNA: TGTGCCAGCACCTTGGGAGGCGGCGACGGAGCCCAGCATTTT.